These 21 T cell receptor beta chains were sequenced from one sample in a study of blood T cell repertoires in COVID-19. Sequencing was performed with immunoSEQ multiplex PCR; in TCRdb, only in-frame clones are kept and a portion is missing. Altogether hundreds of thousands of clones are present, roughly nine tenths being singletons, with the ten largest covering 0.95% to 1.2%. The sample taken for sequencing was PBMCs or T cells enriched from blood (not recorded which). The receptor set was obtained from a man aged 25-40 years who had recovered from COVID-19.

The J gene is TRBJ2-3, the V gene TRBV7-6; D is unresolved. There are 15 residues in the CDR3. Germline CDR1 and CDR2: SGHVS and FNYEAQ. With 0 bases removed from V and 0 bases from J, the gap between germline ends came to 7 bases. Here the CDR3 DNA reads TGTGCCAGCAGCTTAGCGCGATCTAGCACAGATACGCAGTATTTT. Translation gives CASSLARSSTDTQYF.

The chain employs TRBV5-1 and TRBJ1-2; no firm D call. Per germline, CDR1 SGHRS and CDR2 YFSETQ. CDR3 length: 16 amino acids. V lost 4 bases and J lost 8, with 24 bases in between. The CDR3 DNA sequence: TGCGCCAGCAGCGCCCAGATCCGCCAGGAGGTCCGAGGCTACACCTTC. Translated: CASSAQIRQEVRGYTF.

This chain joins TRBV7-9 and TRBJ1-1; TRBD1 matches at 7 bases. The CDR3 loop spans 14 amino acids. V trimming: 4 bases; J trimming: 3 bases; junction bases outside the gene matches: 5. From germline, CDR1 is SEHNR and CDR2 FQNEAQ (reference sequence). CDR3 in amino acids: CASSSPDRDTEAFF. CDR3 coding DNA: TGTGCCAGCAGCTCCCCCGACAGGGACACTGAAGCTTTCTTT.

The rearrangement joins TRBV5-1 to TRBJ2-5, with 10 bases aligning to TRBD2. Trimming took 4 bases from V and 5 from J; bases not matched to a gene: 11. The length of the CDR3 is 16 residues. The germline V gene encodes CDR1 SGHRS and CDR2 YFSETQ. In nucleotides, the CDR3 is TGCGCCAGCAGCCAATCTACTAGCGGGATAACGGAGACCCAGTACTTC. Its protein is CASSQSTSGITETQYF. Using reference TRBV5-1 and TRBJ2-5 for the parts outside the CDR3, the full variable domain is KAGVTQTPRYLIKTRGQQVTLSCSPISGHRSVSWYQQTPGQGLQFLFEYFSETQRNKGNFPGRFSGRQFSNSRSEMNVSTLELGDSALYLCASSQSTSGITETQYFGPGTRLLVL.

This clone has only a few counts. This chain uses TRBV7-8 with TRBJ2-3; 12 bases map to TRBD2. This CDR3 has 16 residues. Germline CDR1 reads SGHVS; CDR2 reads FQNEAQ. J gave up 3 bases and V 5 bases, and 6 bases lay outside the gene matches. Here the CDR3 DNA reads TGTGCCAGCAGCAAGCTAGCGGGAGGGCCTACAGATACGCAGTATTTT. This gives the protein CASSKLAGGPTDTQYF. The full variable domain, completed using reference TRBV7-8 and TRBJ2-3, is GAGVSQSPRYKVAKRGQDVALRCDPISGHVSLFWYQQALGQGPEFLTYFQNEAQLDKSGLPSDRFFAERPEGSVSTLKIQRTQQEDSAVYLCASSKLAGGPTDTQYFGPGTRLTVL.

The chain combines TRBV24-1 with TRBJ2-2; 8 nucleotides agree with TRBD2. Germline lookup yields CDR1 KGHDR and CDR2 SFDVKD. The CDR3 extends over 15 amino acids. With 3 bases clipped from V and 4 bases from J, the junction kept 3 bases outside the gene matches. Here the CDR3 reads CATSDPRGVTGELFF. The CDR3, as DNA: TGTGCCACCAGTGATCCGCGGGGGGTCACCGGGGAGCTGTTTTTT.

The CDR3 DNA reads TGCAGCGTTATTCGCTCCAGCGCGGATGAGCAGTTCTTC. Amino acids: CSVIRSSADEQFF. This chain uses TRBV29-1 with TRBJ2-1; D is uncertain. V was pared by 5 bases and J by 8 bases, with 16 bases between. The germline V gene has CDR1 SQVTM and CDR2 ANQGSEA. The CDR3 runs 13 residues.

Note on this clone: The DNA is left out, because the CDR3 cannot be placed on it with certainty; the CDR3 is given as TCRdb lists it. The V and J genes are TRBV27 and TRBJ2-7; the table's TRBD1 call for D was not verified on the DNA. The CDR3 sequence runs 13 residues, both termini included. Germline CDR1 and CDR2: MNHEY and SMNVEV (reference sequence). The CDR3 is CASSFGPGYEQYF.

This clone is a singleton in its sample. This chain connects TRBV23-1 to TRBJ2-1; 13 nucleotides match TRBD2. TRBV23-1 is an open reading frame, and its role is uncertain. V was pared by 0 bases and J by 2 bases, with 13 bases of the junction left unmatched. There are 21 residues in the CDR3. The CDR3 reads CASSQSKGKKGLAGAYNEQFF. CDR3 DNA sequence: TGCGCCAGCAGTCAATCGAAAGGGAAAAAAGGACTAGCGGGAGCCTACAATGAGCAGTTCTTC.

The chain is built from TRBV5-1 and TRBJ2-2, with 10 positions matching TRBD1. The CDR3 runs to 16 residues. The J segment lost 6 bases and the V segment lost 5 bases, leaving 10 bases of the junction unmatched. Germline assignment: CDR1 SGHRS and CDR2 YFSETQ. The CDR3 loop reads CASSLTRTGGSGELFF. The CDR3 DNA reads as TGCGCCAGCAGTCTCACCCGGACAGGGGGATCCGGGGAGCTGTTTTTT.

The chain employs TRBV4-1 and TRBJ2-7, with D hard to call. The ends were cut back, 4 bases at V and 7 bases at J, with 14 bases in the middle. In germline, CDR1 is MGHRA, CDR2 YSYEKL. The CDR3 is 13 amino acids. The CDR3 region is CASSLLPGEEQYF. The CDR3 region has the DNA TGCGCCAGCAGCCTACTCCCCGGAGAAGAGCAGTACTTC.

The V call is TRBV12-5, the J call TRBJ2-3; weak D call: TRBD2 (6 bases). Trimming left V 0 bases short and J 3 bases short, with 13 bases between. The CDR3 spans 16 residues. Germline assignment: CDR1 LGHNT and CDR2 FRNRAP. In DNA, the CDR3 is TGTGCTAGTGGTTTGGTAAGCGGGTCTGGAACAGATACGCAGTATTTT. Protein: CASGLVSGSGTDTQYF.

The gene calls are TRBV11-2 and TRBJ2-5; 9 bases map to TRBD1. The CDR3 contains 15 residues. CDR1 and CDR2 (germline): SGHAT, FQNNGV. V dropped 1 base and J dropped 5; count of bases not matched to a gene: 5. The CDR3 spells CASSLGDRDSETQYF. In DNA, the CDR3 is TGTGCCAGCAGCTTAGGGGACAGGGATTCGGAGACCCAGTACTTC.

The chain couples TRBV2 to TRBJ2-7, with D maybe TRBD1 (6 bases). CDR1 and CDR2 (germline): SNHLY, FYNNEI. There are 13 residues in the CDR3. The V end lost 2 bases, the J end lost 2 bases, and 7 bases lay between the germline ends. CDR3 nucleotides: TGTGCCAGCAGTGAACACAGGGCCTACGAGCAGTACTTC. Encoded protein: CASSEHRAYEQYF.

The sample holds one count of this clone. V is TRBV5-1 and J is TRBJ1-5; tentatively, D is TRBD1 (5 bases). The CDR3 length is 15 residues. Germline CDR1 reads SGHRS; CDR2 reads YFSETQ. Trimming shortened V by 0 bases and J by 4 bases, and 11 bases separated the two germline ends. The CDR3 coding sequence is TGCGCCAGCAGCTTGGCCCCACAGGAAAATCAGCCCCAGCATTTT. Its protein product is CASSLAPQENQPQHF.

The rearrangement joins TRBV7-8 to TRBJ2-1, with 9 nucleotides matching TRBD2. After removal of 4 bases from V and 4 bases from J, the junction contained 8 bases not matched to a gene. The CDR3 sequence is 16 residues long. Germline CDR1 reads SGHVS; CDR2 reads FQNEAQ. In nucleotides, the CDR3 is TGTGCCAGCAGCTATTCGACTAGCGGAGTTTACAATGAGCAGTTCTTC. Its protein product is CASSYSTSGVYNEQFF.

V usage is TRBV19 and J usage is TRBJ1-1; D uncertain. V was trimmed by 7 bases and J by 2 bases, leaving 14 bases between them. Germline CDR1 LNHDA, CDR2 SQIVND (reference sequence). The CDR3 has 14 amino acids. CDR3 region: CASTPRGKNTEAFF. CDR3 sequence (DNA): TGTGCCAGTACCCCCCGGGGTAAAAACACTGAAGCTTTCTTT.

The rearrangement joins TRBV5-1 to TRBJ2-1; no clear D gene. In germline, CDR1 is SGHRS, CDR2 YFSETQ. The V end lost 2 bases, the J end lost 15 bases, and 12 bases lay between the germline ends. CDR3 length: 11 amino acids. CDR3 loop: CASSLGEMLFF. CDR3 sequence (DNA): TGCGCCAGCAGCTTAGGAGAAATGTTGTTCTTC.

Comment on this clone: Additional DNA sequences in this sample encode the identical CDR3. This chain joins TRBV3-1 (or the pseudogene TRBV3-2) and TRBJ2-1; 7 nucleotides align to TRBD2. This CDR3 spans 11 amino acids. Germline V CDR1 and CDR2: LGHDT, YNNKEL (reference sequence). J gave up 9 bases and V 4 bases, and 0 bases lay outside the gene matches. The CDR3 DNA sequence: TGTGCCAGCAGCCTAGCGGGTGAGCAGTTCTTC. It specifies CASSLAGEQFF.

The chain recombines TRBV7-2 with TRBJ1-1; TRBD1 aligns across 7 bases. In germline, CDR1 is SGHTA, CDR2 FQGNSA. The CDR3 length is 14 residues. Losses at the gene ends were 8 bases for V and 0 bases for J; bases not matched to a gene: 6. Here the CDR3 DNA reads TGTGCCAGCCAAAGGGACAGAATGAACACTGAAGCTTTCTTT. It is translated as CASQRDRMNTEAFF.

This sequence joins TRBV5-1 and TRBJ1-1; 8 nucleotides align to TRBD1. CDR3 size: 15 residues. V was clipped by 6 bases and J by 3 bases; unmatched bases: 10. The germline V gene has CDR1 SGHRS and CDR2 YFSETQ. The CDR3 protein is CASTDRVSVDTEAFF. The CDR3 bases are TGCGCCAGCACGGACAGGGTAAGCGTCGACACTGAAGCTTTCTTT.